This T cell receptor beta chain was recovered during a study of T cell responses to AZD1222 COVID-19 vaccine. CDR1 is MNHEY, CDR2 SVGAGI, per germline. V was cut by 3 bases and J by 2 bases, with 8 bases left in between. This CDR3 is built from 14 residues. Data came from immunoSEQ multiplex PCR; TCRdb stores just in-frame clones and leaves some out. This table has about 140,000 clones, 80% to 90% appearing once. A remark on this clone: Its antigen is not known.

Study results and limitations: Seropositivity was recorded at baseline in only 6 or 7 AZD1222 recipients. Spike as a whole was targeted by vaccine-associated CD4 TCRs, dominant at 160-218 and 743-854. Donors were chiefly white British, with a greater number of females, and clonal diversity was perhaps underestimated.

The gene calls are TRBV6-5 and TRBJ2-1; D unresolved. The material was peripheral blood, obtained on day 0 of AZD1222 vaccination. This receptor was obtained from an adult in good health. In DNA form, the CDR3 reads TGTGCCAGCAGTTATCGGAAAGCCTACAATGAGCAGTTCTTC. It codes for CASSYRKAYNEQFF.